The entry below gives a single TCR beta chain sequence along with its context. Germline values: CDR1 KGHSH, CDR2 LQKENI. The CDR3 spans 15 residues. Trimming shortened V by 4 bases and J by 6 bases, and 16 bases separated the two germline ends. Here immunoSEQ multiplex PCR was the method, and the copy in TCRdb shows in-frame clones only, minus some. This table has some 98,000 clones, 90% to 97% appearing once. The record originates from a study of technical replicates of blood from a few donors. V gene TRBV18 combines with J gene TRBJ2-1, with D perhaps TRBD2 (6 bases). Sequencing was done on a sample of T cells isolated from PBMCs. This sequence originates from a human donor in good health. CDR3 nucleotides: TGTGCCAGCTCACGATCGGGACTTTCCGGCAATGAGCAGTTCTTC. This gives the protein CASSRSGLSGNEQFF.